Presented here are 14 T cell receptor beta chains from one specimen sequenced in a study of shared clonotypes between healthy human individuals. The method was immunoSEQ multiplex PCR; TCRdb's version includes in-frame clones alone and lacks a portion of them. This table has over 2 million clones, 85% to 95% appearing once. Sequences were obtained from naive CD4+ T cells from PBMCs. Subset: CD45RA+ positively selected. The receptors originated from a young man in good health. Some clones in this sample may be carry-over from other donors' samples.

V is TRBV6-1 and J is TRBJ2-1; tentatively, D is TRBD1 or TRBD2 (5 bases each). Germline CDR1 is MNHNS and CDR2 is SASEGT. V was trimmed by 7 bases and J by 2 bases, leaving 15 bases between them. CDR3 size: 15 residues. The DNA for the CDR3 is TGTGCCAGCATGATAGGGACGGGTACCTACAATGAGCAGTTCTTC. Translation gives CASMIGTGTYNEQFF.

This clone was detected only once. The chain is built from TRBV5-1 and TRBJ2-3; D may be TRBD1 or TRBD2 (5 bases each). This CDR3 has 16 amino acids. The germline V gene has CDR1 SGHRS and CDR2 YFSETQ. V lost 4 bases and J lost 1, with 16 bases in between. CDR3 DNA sequence: TGCGCCAGCAGCCGTATTATTGGGGACGGCACAGATACGCAGTATTTT. It is translated as CASSRIIGDGTDTQYF.

The V call is TRBV28, the J call TRBJ1-2; 7 nucleotides align to TRBD1. Germline V gives CDR1 MDHEN, CDR2 SYDVKM. The CDR3 spans 17 residues. Losses at the gene ends were 5 bases for V and 2 bases for J; bases not matched to a gene: 14. CDR3 loop: CASSKDPGGRGNYGYTF. CDR3 nucleotides: TGTGCCAGCAGTAAAGATCCGGGGGGCAGGGGGAACTATGGCTACACCTTC.

The chain couples TRBV9 to TRBJ1-1, with D possibly matching TRBD1 (6 bases). The V end lost 5 bases, the J end lost 0 bases, and 14 bases lay between the germline ends. The CDR3 covers 15 residues. Per the germline V gene, CDR1 is SGDLS and CDR2 is YYNGEE. The CDR3 region has the DNA TGTGCCAGCAGTGGCAGGGGTAGCGTGAACACTGAAGCTTTCTTT. Protein sequence: CASSGRGSVNTEAFF.

This rearrangement joins TRBV19 to TRBJ1-4, with D perhaps TRBD1 (6 bases). CDR1 is LNHDA, CDR2 SQIVND, per germline (reference sequence). The CDR3 spans 13 residues. Trimming left V 7 bases short and J 4 bases short, with 10 bases between. The CDR3 nucleotides are TGTGCCAGTAACAGGGTGATTAATGAAAAACTGTTTTTT. Amino acids: CASNRVINEKLFF.

This chain links TRBV4-1 with TRBJ2-1; D gene ambiguous. The V and J ends lost 4 bases and 0 bases respectively, with 16 bases between them. The CDR3 sequence is 17 residues long. Germline-derived CDR1 and CDR2 are MGHRA and YSYEKL. Here the CDR3 DNA reads TGCGCCAGCAGCCCAGGCGGTGGGCGAGACTCCTACAATGAGCAGTTCTTC. Protein sequence: CASSPGGGRDSYNEQFF.

As concerns this clone: Additional DNA sequences in this sample encode the identical CDR3. DNA for the CDR3: TGTGCCAGCTCACCCCCCGGCGGTGTACAAGAGACCCAGTACTTC. Its protein product is CASSPPGGVQETQYF. The chain joins TRBV18 to TRBJ2-5; no clear D gene. The V gene's germline CDR1 is KGHSH and CDR2 LQKENI. V dropped 3 bases and J dropped 2 bases, with 13 bases sitting between them. This CDR3 region has 15 residues.

CDR3: CASTTGEGAGGYTF. CDR3 bases: TGTGCCAGCACCACCGGGGAGGGGGCAGGGGGCTACACCTTC. The rearrangement links TRBV27 to TRBJ1-2; 7 bases agree with TRBD1. The length of the CDR3 is 14 residues. The germline CDR1 and CDR2 sequences are MNHEY and SMNVEV (reference sequence). V trimming: 7 bases; J trimming: 8 bases; junction bases outside the gene matches: 13.

In this sample, this clone turned up a few times. V gene TRBV11-2 combines with J gene TRBJ1-2; D not certain. V was trimmed by 1 base and J by 4 bases, leaving 10 bases between them. Germline V gene sequence: CDR1 SGHAT, CDR2 FQNNGV. The CDR3 has 14 amino acids. This chain's CDR3 is CASSLVREGYGYTF. The CDR3 nucleotides read TGTGCCAGCAGCTTAGTGAGGGAAGGCTATGGCTACACCTTC.

The chain joins TRBV14 to TRBJ1-2; TRBD1 matches at 7 bases. The germline CDR1 and CDR2 sequences are SGHDN and FVKESK. After removal of 4 bases from V and 5 bases from J, the junction contained 4 bases not matched to a gene. CDR3 length: 13 amino acids. CDR3 DNA: TGTGCCAGCAGCCCGGACAGGCTGTATGGCTACACCTTC. It encodes CASSPDRLYGYTF. Full variable domain (remainder filled in from reference TRBV14 and TRBJ1-2): EAGVTQFPSHSVIEKGQTVTLRCDPISGHDNLYWYRRVMGKEIKFLLHFVKESKQDESGMPNNRFLAERTGGTYSTLKVQPAELEDSGVYFCASSPDRLYGYTFGSGTRLTVV.

This chain uses TRBV28 with TRBJ1-1, with D hard to call. V was clipped by 7 bases and J by 3 bases, with 21 bases between them. The CDR3 contains 16 residues. Germline V gene lookup returns CDR1 MDHEN and CDR2 SYDVKM. The CDR3 loop reads CASTRQPGGRDTEAFF. Here the CDR3 DNA reads TGTGCCAGCACCCGCCAGCCGGGTGGGAGGGACACTGAAGCTTTCTTT.

The rearrangement joins TRBV6-6 to TRBJ2-7, with D possibly TRBD2 on 5 matching bases. Germline lookup yields CDR1 MNHNY and CDR2 SVGAGI (reference sequence). Trimming took 2 bases from V and 2 from J, leaving 13 bases between them. The CDR3 runs 15 residues. The CDR3 coding sequence is TGTGCCAGCAGTTACCGAGGTTCGGGGACCTACGAGCAGTACTTC. This gives the protein CASSYRGSGTYEQYF.

This chain uses TRBV6-5 with TRBJ1-1; D perhaps matches TRBD1 (6 bases). CDR3 size: 15 residues. CDR1 and CDR2 (germline): MNHEY, SVGAGI. V was trimmed by 2 bases and J by 3 bases, leaving 13 bases between them. Here the CDR3 DNA reads TGTGCCAGCAGTTACGGGGGGGGCGCGGACACTGAAGCTTTCTTT. Amino acid sequence: CASSYGGGADTEAFF.

This chain links TRBV6-1 with TRBJ1-3; no definite D call. There are 14 residues in the CDR3. Germline-derived CDR1 and CDR2 are MNHNS and SASEGT. Trimming shortened V by 7 bases and J by 0 bases, and 10 bases separated the two germline ends. The CDR3 nucleotides are TGTGCCAGCATGGAGGTCTTCTCTGGAAACACCATATATTTT. This translates into CASMEVFSGNTIYF.